The rows below give T cell receptor beta chains drawn from one sample of a study of metastatic and nonmetastatic thyroid tumors. TCRdb ran MiXCR on the PCR reads. The table includes roughly 15,000 clones, 20% to 30% detected once. The sample comprised tumor tissue. These receptors came from a female donor with papillary thyroid cancer or a benign thyroid nodule (not recorded which). Some clones in this sample may be carry-over from other donors' samples. CDR3s include the opening cysteine and the closing phenylalanine or tryptophan. The D gene is left open where the match is weak. Clone size is stated in some rows and not others, as once, few, many or a class when expanded.

v_call	j_call	clone_size	d_call	cdr3_aa	cdr3_nt
TRBV5-1	TRBJ1-3	many	-	CASSPLPTQLSGNTIYF	TGCGCCAGCAGCCCTCTGCCGACACAGCTCTCTGGAAACACCATATATTTT
TRBV28	TRBJ2-7	large	TRBD2	CASRLSGTSGRVF	TGTGCCAGCAGACTGTCCGGGACTAGCGGGAGGGTATTC
TRBV7-9	TRBJ2-2	many	TRBD2	CASSRSGSTGELFF	TGTGCCAGCAGCCGTAGCGGGAGCACCGGGGAGCTGTTTTTT
TRBV20-1	TRBJ1-2	-	-	CSARDFQGANYGYTF	TGCAGTGCTAGAGATTTCCAGGGAGCGAACTATGGCTACACCTTC
TRBV7-8	TRBJ2-1	many	-	CASSLGAGSYNEQFF	TGTGCCAGCAGCTTAGGAGCTGGGTCCTACAATGAGCAGTTCTTC
TRBV5-1	TRBJ2-1	many	TRBD1	CASSPRQGYNEQFF	TGCGCCAGCAGCCCACGACAGGGTTACAATGAGCAGTTCTTC
TRBV20-1	TRBJ1-2	-	-	CSKNTGRGYTF	TGCAGTAAAAATACAGGGAGGGGCTACACCTTC
TRBV4-1	TRBJ2-2	many	TRBD2	CASRSGGGSNTGELFF	TGCGCCAGCAGGTCGGGGGGGGGGAGCAACACCGGGGAGCTGTTTTTT
TRBV20-1	TRBJ2-5	many	-	CSASDSETQETQYF	TGCAGTGCTAGCGATAGCGAGACCCAAGAGACCCAGTACTTC
TRBV4-2	TRBJ1-6	-	TRBD1	CASSRTGTGYSPLHF	TGTGCCAGCAGCCGAACCGGGACAGGTTATTCACCCCTCCACTTT
TRBV6-5	TRBJ2-3	many	-	CASSNSGTGTDTQYF	TGTGCCAGCAGTAACTCAGGGACTGGCACAGATACGCAGTATTTT
TRBV6-1	TRBJ1-1	medium-sized	-	CASPSLGAIRTEAFF	TGTGCCTCGCCCAGTTTGGGAGCTATTAGGACTGAAGCTTTCTTT
TRBV19	TRBJ1-6	few	TRBD1	CASSAGTGYNSPLHF	TGTGCCAGTAGTGCGGGGACAGGTTATAATTCACCCCTCCACTTT
TRBV4-1	TRBJ1-1	-	-	CASSLGLNTEAFF	TGCGCCAGCAGCCTTGGACTGAACACTGAAGCTTTCTTT
TRBV4-1	TRBJ1-6	-	-	CASSQDRGGLRGNSPLHF	TGCGCCAGCAGCCAAGATCGGGGGGGGCTGCGAGGAAATTCACCCCTCCACTTT
TRBV7-2	TRBJ2-2	many	-	CASSSGVNTGELFF	TGTGCCAGCAGCTCGGGGGTGAACACCGGGGAGCTGTTTTTT
TRBV20-1	TRBJ2-2	many	TRBD2	CSARRSGREAGELFF	TGCAGTGCTAGAAGGAGCGGGAGGGAGGCCGGGGAGCTGTTTTTT
TRBV5-1	TRBJ1-6	-	-	CVSIFVSGGGSPLHF	TGCGTCAGCATCTTCGTATCCGGGGGCGGTTCACCCCTCCACTTT
TRBV28	TRBJ2-6	many	-	CASKERGAGANVLTF	TGTGCCAGCAAGGAGAGAGGGGCTGGGGCCAACGTCCTGACTTTC
TRBV2	TRBJ1-2	medium-sized	TRBD1	CASSDSRGGYGYTF	TGTGCCAGCAGTGATAGCAGGGGGGGGTATGGCTACACCTTC
TRBV10-2	TRBJ2-7	-	TRBD1	CVTMPGGGHEQYF	TGCGTCACCATGCCAGGGGGCGGACACGAGCAGTACTTC
TRBV6-4	TRBJ2-2	few	TRBD2	CDSSDSGTSTGELFF	TGTGACAGCAGTGACTCAGGGACTAGCACAGGGGAGCTGTTTTTT
TRBV18	TRBJ1-2	-	-	CASSLAGEAYGYTF	TGTGCCAGCTCTCTGGCGGGGGAGGCCTATGGCTACACCTTC
TRBV6-5	TRBJ2-3	many	-	CASSYLEDTQYF	TGTGCCAGCAGTTACCTGGAGGATACGCAGTATTTT
TRBV7-2	TRBJ1-1	once	-	CASSLAARSNTEAFF	TGTGCCAGCAGCTTAGCGGCTCGATCGAACACTGAAGCTTTCTTT
TRBV6-4	TRBJ2-7	-	-	CASSGSWGPPRGEQYF	TGTGCCAGCAGTGGAAGTTGGGGGCCACCCCGGGGGGAGCAGTACTTC
TRBV9	TRBJ2-7	-	-	CASSPRGGSSSYEQYF	TGTGCCAGCAGCCCTCGAGGAGGGTCTAGCTCCTACGAGCAGTACTTC
TRBV9	TRBJ1-1	few	-	CASSVGVQSGTEAFF	TGTGCCAGCAGCGTAGGGGTTCAATCGGGCACTGAAGCTTTCTTT
TRBV7-2	TRBJ2-1	many	TRBD2	CASSLGAGGPHEQFF	TGTGCCAGCAGCTTAGGGGCGGGAGGGCCTCATGAGCAGTTCTTC
TRBV27	TRBJ1-6	-	-	CASLGAASPTLHF	TGTGCCAGCCTGGGGGCCGCTTCCCCGACCCTCCACTTT
TRBV5-1	TRBJ2-7	-	TRBD2	CASSLGLAGSPGWAEQYF	TGCGCCAGCAGCTTAGGACTAGCGGGATCCCCGGGTTGGGCGGAGCAGTACTTC
TRBV6-2/TRBV6-3	TRBJ2-2	-	-	CASSQLLGVGELFF	TGTGCCAGCAGCCAGTTACTAGGTGTCGGGGAGCTGTTTTTT
TRBV27	TRBJ1-6	medium-sized	-	CASSLPPVPGGSPLHF	TGTGCCAGCAGTTTGCCTCCGGTGCCTGGAGGTTCACCCCTCCACTTT
TRBV15	TRBJ2-1	-	-	CATTRPGLTIHNEQFF	TGTGCCACCACCCGCCCGGGACTCACCATCCACAATGAGCAGTTCTTC
TRBV11-2	TRBJ2-1	many	TRBD2	CASNLGPSGGQDEQFF	TGTGCCAGCAACTTAGGTCCTAGCGGGGGCCAGGATGAGCAGTTCTTC
TRBV28	TRBJ2-1	medium-sized	TRBD1	CASRGTGAGYEQFF	TGTGCCAGCAGGGGGACAGGGGCTGGCTATGAGCAGTTCTTC